There are a few counts of the clone carrying this TCR beta chain. The sample originates from a study of human T cells and chemical hapten exposure. CDR3 length: 16 amino acids. V was trimmed by 2 bases and J by 3 bases, leaving 16 bases between them. Germline-derived CDR1 and CDR2 are MNHEY and SVGAGI. TCRdb re-derived calls from the RACE reads in MiXCR, one entry per CDR3 protein. The repertoire holds around 250,000 distinct CDR3 sequences, with approximately 8.4% as singletons. Regarding time point: pre-sensitization, week 0. Treatment described: therapeutic diphenylcyclopropenone sensitization with weekly scalp DPC.

The rearrangement uses TRBV6-5 and TRBJ1-1; D unclear. This sample comprised whole blood, obtained in connection with sensitization to the hapten diphenylcyclopropenone (DPC). This TCR was sampled from a woman aged 40 to 50 with alopecia areata. Some clones in this sample may be carry-over from other donors' samples. CDR3 residues: CASSYNYRSVDTEAFF. In DNA, the CDR3 is TGTGCCAGCAGTTACAATTATCGGTCCGTGGACACTGAAGCTTTCTTT.